The 28 T cell receptor beta chains given below trace back to one sample, sequenced in a study of T cell responses to AZD1222 COVID-19 vaccine. Some clones are missing from TCRdb's copy, which holds only in-frame ones; the method was immunoSEQ multiplex PCR. The table includes about 84,000 clones, approximately 88% detected once. The sequenced sample was peripheral blood, obtained 28 days after the second AZD1222 dose. The receptors originated from an adult who received the AZD1222 COVID-19 vaccine.

The CDR3 spells CASGGGGGGELFF. Written as DNA, the CDR3 is TGTGCCAGCGGAGGGGGCGGTGGCGGGGAGCTGTTTTTT. The chain links TRBV7-3 to TRBJ2-2; TRBD1 might be the D (7 bases). Germline V gene sequence: CDR1 SGHTA, CDR2 FQGTGA. V lost 8 bases and J lost 7, with 14 bases in between. The CDR3 sequence is 13 residues long.

The CDR3 loop reads CASSSSRDRGQYF. The DNA for the CDR3 is TGTGCCAGCAGTTCGTCTCGGGACAGGGGGCAGTACTTC. The chain employs TRBV27 and TRBJ2-7, with 10 bases fitting TRBD1. V lost 4 bases to trimming and J lost 9 bases; unmatched junction nucleotides: 6. This CDR3 comprises 13 residues. Germline CDR1 MNHEY, CDR2 SMNVEV (reference sequence).

The chain joins TRBV15 to TRBJ1-3; D not certain. Germline V lookup: CDR1 LNHNV, CDR2 YYDKDF (reference sequence). The V end lost 0 bases, the J end lost 0 bases, and 12 bases lay between the germline ends. The CDR3 runs to 17 residues. The CDR3 DNA reads TGTGCCACCAGCAGAGAAGGACTGGAGAGCTCTGGAAACACCATATATTTT. Translating it yields CATSREGLESSGNTIYF.

The V and J genes are TRBV7-3 and TRBJ1-3; D ambiguous. In germline, CDR1 is SGHTA, CDR2 FQGTGA. CDR3 length: 13 residues. Trimming removed 5 bases at V and 4 bases at J, with 9 bases between. The CDR3 DNA reads as TGTGCCAGCAGCCGAAAAACCGGAAACACCATATATTTT. Residues: CASSRKTGNTIYF. Full variable domain (missing parts from reference TRBV7-3 and TRBJ1-3): GAGVSQTPSNKVTEKGKYVELRCDPISGHTALYWYRQSLGQGPEFLIYFQGTGAADDSGLPNDRFFAVRPEGSVSTLKIQRTERGDSAVYLCASSRKTGNTIYFGEGSWLTVV.

This sequence joins TRBV10-3 and TRBJ1-4; 7 bases map to TRBD1. J was trimmed by 7 bases and V by 2 bases; bases with no gene match: 7. CDR1 is ENHRY, CDR2 SYGVKD, per germline. This CDR3 region has 15 residues. The DNA of the CDR3 is TGTGCCATCAGTGAGCCGACAGGGAGGGGTGAAAAACTGTTTTTT. This gives the protein CAISEPTGRGEKLFF.

The V gene is TRBV5-8, the J gene TRBJ1-5; TRBD1 agrees at 9 bases. The length of the CDR3 is 16 residues. In germline, CDR1 is SGHTS, CDR2 YDEGEE. V lost 2 bases to trimming and J lost 6 bases; unmatched junction nucleotides: 9. CDR3 sequence reads: CASSFTMGQGAQPQHF. Written as DNA, the CDR3 is TGTGCCAGCAGCTTTACTATGGGACAGGGTGCTCAGCCCCAGCATTTT. The variable domain in full, with the rest retrieved from reference TRBV5-8 and TRBJ1-5, is EAGVTQSPTHLIKTRGQQATLRCSPISGHTSVYWYQQALGLGLQFLLWYDEGEERNRGNFPPRFSGRQFPNYSSELNVNALELEDSALYLCASSFTMGQGAQPQHFGDGTRLSIL.

This chain links TRBV5-5 with TRBJ1-5; 7 bases match TRBD1. CDR3 size: 16 residues. CDR1 and CDR2 (germline): SGHKS, YYEKEE (reference sequence). The trim removed 2 bases at V and 6 bases at J, leaving 11 bases unmatched. CDR3 in amino acids: CASSLDSGTVGQPQHF. CDR3 nucleotides: TGTGCCAGCAGCTTAGATTCCGGGACAGTAGGTCAGCCCCAGCATTTT.

V and J are TRBV7-9 and TRBJ2-7; D remains ambiguous. This CDR3 comprises 14 residues. With 4 bases removed from V and 0 bases from J, the gap between germline ends came to 10 bases. Germline loops: CDR1 SEHNR, CDR2 FQNEAQ (reference sequence). The CDR3 DNA reads as TGTGCCAGCAGCTCTGACTCGTACTCCTACGAGCAGTACTTC. Its protein product is CASSSDSYSYEQYF.

The chain combines TRBV6-2 or TRBV6-3 with TRBJ2-7; no firm D call. The V end lost 1 base, the J end lost 3 bases, and 1 base lay between the germline ends. This CDR3 has 11 amino acids. The germline V gene encodes CDR1 MNHEY and CDR2 SVGEGT. Here the CDR3 reads CASSYYYEQYF. The CDR3 DNA follows: TGTGCCAGCAGTTACTACTACGAGCAGTACTTC.

This clone appeared a few times. The J gene is TRBJ1-5, the V gene TRBV28, with D maybe TRBD1 (5 bases). Germline CDR1 reads MDHEN; CDR2 reads SYDVKM. V was shortened by 4 bases and J by 4 bases, with 8 bases between the two germline ends. This CDR3 region has 13 residues. CDR3 sequence reads: CASSSGPNQPQHF. The CDR3 coding sequence is TGTGCCAGCAGTTCGGGACCAAATCAGCCCCAGCATTTT.

The genes are TRBV19 and TRBJ1-5, with D unresolved. Per the germline V gene, CDR1 is LNHDA and CDR2 is SQIVND (reference sequence). V shed 10 bases and J shed 2 bases, with 21 bases lying between them. CDR3 length: 16 residues. CDR3 sequence (DNA): TGTGCCACCAACGTGCCCTCTATATATGGCAATCAGCCCCAGCATTTT. Translating gives CATNVPSIYGNQPQHF.

The chain employs TRBV6-2 or TRBV6-3 and TRBJ2-7, with D unresolved. This CDR3 is built from 12 residues. The germline gives CDR1 MNHEY, CDR2 SVGEGT. V shed 4 bases and J shed 2 bases, with 6 bases lying between them. CDR3 nucleotides: TGTGCCAGCAGTTCCATGACCTACGAGCAGTACTTC. It translates to CASSSMTYEQYF.

This chain joins TRBV12-3 or TRBV12-4 and TRBJ1-2, with D unclear. The CDR3 sequence is 13 residues long. V was shortened by 5 bases and J by 6 bases, with 13 bases between the two germline ends. The chain's CDR3 is CASSPHMGDGYTF. The CDR3 DNA sequence: TGTGCCAGCAGTCCCCACATGGGAGATGGCTACACCTTC.

The gene calls are TRBV27 and TRBJ2-1; a weak D match, TRBD2 (7 bases). V lost 2 bases and J lost 7, with 9 bases in between. Germline V gene sequence: CDR1 MNHEY, CDR2 SMNVEV (reference sequence). This CDR3 has 13 residues. CDR3 in amino acids: CASSLGGANEQFF. DNA for the CDR3: TGTGCCAGCAGTTTAGGGGGGGCTAATGAGCAGTTCTTC.

In its sample, this clone was seen once. The chain links TRBV6-5 to TRBJ1-1, with 7 bases that match TRBD1. This CDR3 is 13 amino acids long. V shed 8 bases, J shed 4 bases, and the junction held 7 bases outside the gene matches. Germline V gene lookup returns CDR1 MNHEY and CDR2 SVGAGI. CDR3 bases: TGTGCCAGCTATAATCCAGGGGGCACTGAAGCTTTCTTT. Its protein product is CASYNPGGTEAFF.

The gene calls are TRBV6-5 and TRBJ2-5, with TRBD1 matching over 7 bases. CDR1 MNHEY and CDR2 SVGAGI come from the germline V gene. The CDR3 totals 13 residues. Trimming took 5 bases from V and 2 from J; bases not matched to a gene: 2. The CDR3 DNA sequence: TGTGCCAGCAGTCGGGACAGACAAGAGACCCAGTACTTC. Residues: CASSRDRQETQYF.

V gene TRBV6-5 combines with J gene TRBJ1-6, with no clear D. V dropped 8 bases and J dropped 8 bases, with 13 bases sitting between them. Germline V gene lookup returns CDR1 MNHEY and CDR2 SVGAGI. The CDR3 spans 13 residues. CDR3 residues: CASCREKDSPLHF. Here the CDR3 DNA reads TGTGCCAGCTGCCGGGAAAAGGATTCACCCCTCCACTTT.

The rearrangement joins TRBV9 to TRBJ1-6; tentative D call: TRBD1 (5 bases). V was pared by 4 bases and J by 5 bases, with 16 bases between. The CDR3 loop spans 16 amino acids. Germline CDR1 reads SGDLS; CDR2 reads YYNGEE. The DNA for the CDR3 is TGTGCCAGCAGCATGCCCCGGGACGGGGATAATTCACCCCTCCACTTT. It codes for CASSMPRDGDNSPLHF.

The chain couples TRBV29-1 to TRBJ2-7, with TRBD1 identical over 9 bases. The length of the CDR3 is 14 residues. The V gene end was trimmed by 1 base and the J gene end by 5 bases; junction bases not matched to a gene: 6. Germline CDR1 SQVTM, CDR2 ANQGSEA. CDR3 DNA sequence: TGCAGCGTTGAAGCTCGGCGACAGGGGGACGAGCAGTACTTC. This encodes CSVEARRQGDEQYF.

The rearrangement links TRBV5-4 to TRBJ1-1, with unresolved D. There are 15 residues in the CDR3. CDR1 and CDR2 (germline): SGHNT, YYREEE (reference sequence). V lost 5 bases to trimming and J lost 4 bases, with 18 bases between them. CDR3 in DNA: TGTGCCAGCAGGCATGCCCGGGGTGCCGGCACTGAAGCTTTCTTT. Its protein is CASRHARGAGTEAFF.

V gene TRBV29-1 combines with J gene TRBJ2-3; TRBD1 agrees at 8 bases. The germline V gene has CDR1 SQVTM and CDR2 ANQGSEA. With 7 bases clipped from V and 5 bases from J, the junction kept 8 bases outside the gene matches. The CDR3 is 13 residues long. The CDR3 DNA follows: TGCAGCGGAATCCAGGGGGCGGGAGATACGCAGTATTTT. Its translation is CSGIQGAGDTQYF.

CDR3 in DNA: TGTGCCAGCAGCTTGGAGGGACAGGGGGCAGCCGGGGAGCTGTTTTTT. This gives the protein CASSLEGQGAAGELFF. The rearrangement links TRBV5-5 to TRBJ2-2; 12 bases agree with TRBD1. The CDR3 length is 16 residues. The J segment lost 6 bases and the V segment lost 0 bases, leaving 3 bases of the junction unmatched. Germline V gives CDR1 SGHKS, CDR2 YYEKEE (reference sequence).

This clone appeared once. The chain employs TRBV3-1 (or the pseudogene TRBV3-2) and TRBJ1-5; D not resolved. Deletions cut 1 base from V and 4 bases from J, with 8 bases between. From germline, CDR1 is LGHDT and CDR2 YNNKEL (reference sequence). This CDR3 has 14 amino acids. The CDR3 DNA reads TGTGCCAGCAGCCAAGCGACATTTAATCAGCCCCAGCATTTT. Protein sequence: CASSQATFNQPQHF.

This clone has just one count. V is TRBV10-1 and J is TRBJ2-7; D unresolved. From germline, CDR1 is WNHNN and CDR2 SYGVQD (reference sequence). The V gene lost 0 bases and the J gene lost 4 bases, with 10 bases spanning the gap. The CDR3 contains 14 residues. The CDR3 coding sequence is TGCGCCAGCAGTGAGTCCCCGATTGGTTACGAGCAGTACTTC. Translation gives CASSESPIGYEQYF.

The CDR3 protein is CASSYRDKNYGYTF. The CDR3 DNA reads TGTGCCAGCAGTTACCGGGACAAGAACTATGGCTACACCTTC. V usage is TRBV6-5 and J usage is TRBJ1-2, with TRBD1 as a possible D gene (6 bases). The V gene lost 2 bases and the J gene lost 2 bases, with 9 bases spanning the gap. The CDR3 spans 14 residues. From germline, CDR1 is MNHEY and CDR2 SVGAGI.

The V gene is TRBV27, the J gene TRBJ1-1, with a possible D match to TRBD1 (5 bases). The CDR3 is 14 residues long. V dropped 6 bases and J dropped 6 bases, with 17 bases sitting between them. CDR1 MNHEY and CDR2 SMNVEV come from the germline V gene (reference sequence). CDR3 DNA sequence: TGTGCCAGCAGCCCTCTGGGACCTAGGTCTGAAGCTTTCTTT. Amino acids: CASSPLGPRSEAFF.

This chain connects TRBV7-9 to TRBJ2-3, with TRBD2 identical over 13 bases. Germline CDR1 and CDR2: SEHNR and FQNEAQ (reference sequence). This CDR3 spans 16 amino acids. Trimming took 5 bases from V and 6 from J; bases not matched to a gene: 8. The CDR3 reads CASSARLAGGRDTQYF. In nucleotides, the CDR3 is TGTGCCAGCAGCGCGAGACTAGCGGGGGGCAGGGATACGCAGTATTTT.

V is TRBV3-1 (or the pseudogene TRBV3-2) and J is TRBJ2-1; D is uncertain. V shed 0 bases and J shed 10 bases, with 13 bases lying between them. The CDR3 is 14 amino acids. CDR1 and CDR2 from the germline V gene are LGHDT and YNNKEL (reference sequence). The CDR3 is CASSQDGVAREQFF. In DNA, the CDR3 is TGTGCCAGCAGCCAAGATGGAGTAGCAAGGGAGCAGTTCTTC.